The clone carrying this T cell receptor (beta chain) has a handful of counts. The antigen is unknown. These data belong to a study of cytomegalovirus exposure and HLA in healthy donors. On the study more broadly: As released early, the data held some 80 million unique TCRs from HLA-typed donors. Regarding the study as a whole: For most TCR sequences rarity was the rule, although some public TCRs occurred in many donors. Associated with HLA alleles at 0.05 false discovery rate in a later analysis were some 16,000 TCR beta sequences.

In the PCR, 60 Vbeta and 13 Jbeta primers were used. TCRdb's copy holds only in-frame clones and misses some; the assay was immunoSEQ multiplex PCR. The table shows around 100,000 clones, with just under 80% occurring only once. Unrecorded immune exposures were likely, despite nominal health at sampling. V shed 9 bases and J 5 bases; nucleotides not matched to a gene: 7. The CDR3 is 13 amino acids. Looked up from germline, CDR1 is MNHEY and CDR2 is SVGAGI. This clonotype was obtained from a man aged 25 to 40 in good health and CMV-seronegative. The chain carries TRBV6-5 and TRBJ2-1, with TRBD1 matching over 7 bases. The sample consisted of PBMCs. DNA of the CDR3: TGTGCCAGACCCGGACAGGTCAACAATGAGCAGTTCTTC. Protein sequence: CARPGQVNNEQFF.